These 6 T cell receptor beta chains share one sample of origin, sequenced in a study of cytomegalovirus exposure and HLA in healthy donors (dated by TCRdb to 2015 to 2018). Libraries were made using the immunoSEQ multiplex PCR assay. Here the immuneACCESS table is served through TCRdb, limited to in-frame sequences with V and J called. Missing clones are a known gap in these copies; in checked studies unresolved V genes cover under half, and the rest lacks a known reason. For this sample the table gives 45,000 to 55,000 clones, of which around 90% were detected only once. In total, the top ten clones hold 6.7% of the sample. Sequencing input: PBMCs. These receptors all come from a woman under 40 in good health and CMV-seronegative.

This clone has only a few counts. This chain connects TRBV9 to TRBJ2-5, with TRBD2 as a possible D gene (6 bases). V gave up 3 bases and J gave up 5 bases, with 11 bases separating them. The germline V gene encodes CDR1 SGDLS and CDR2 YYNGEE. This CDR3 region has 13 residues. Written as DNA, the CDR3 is TGTGCCAGCAGCGGCGGGACCGGGGAGACCCAGTACTTC. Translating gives CASSGGTGETQYF.

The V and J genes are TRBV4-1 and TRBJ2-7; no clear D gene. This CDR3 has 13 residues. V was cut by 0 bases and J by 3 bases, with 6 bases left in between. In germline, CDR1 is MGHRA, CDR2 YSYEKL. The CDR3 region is CASSQDGGYEQYF. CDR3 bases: TGCGCCAGCAGCCAAGACGGCGGCTACGAGCAGTACTTC.

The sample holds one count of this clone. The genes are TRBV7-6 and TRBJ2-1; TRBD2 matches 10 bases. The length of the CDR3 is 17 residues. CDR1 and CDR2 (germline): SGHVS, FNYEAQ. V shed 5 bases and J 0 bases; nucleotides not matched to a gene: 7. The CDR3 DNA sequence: TGTGCCAGCAGCCTCCTAGCGGGAGCAGGCTCCTACAATGAGCAGTTCTTC. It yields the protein CASSLLAGAGSYNEQFF.

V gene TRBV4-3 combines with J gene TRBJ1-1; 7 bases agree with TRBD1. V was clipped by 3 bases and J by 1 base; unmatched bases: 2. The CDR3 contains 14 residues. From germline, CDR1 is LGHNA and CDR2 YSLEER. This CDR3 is CASSHRTGNTEAFF. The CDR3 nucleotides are TGCGCCAGCAGCCACCGGACAGGGAACACTGAAGCTTTCTTT.

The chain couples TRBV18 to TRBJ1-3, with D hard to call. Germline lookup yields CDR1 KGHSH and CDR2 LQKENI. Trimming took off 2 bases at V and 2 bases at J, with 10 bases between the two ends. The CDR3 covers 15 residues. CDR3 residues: CASSPGETAGNTIYF. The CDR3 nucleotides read TGTGCCAGCTCACCAGGGGAGACGGCTGGAAACACCATATATTTT.

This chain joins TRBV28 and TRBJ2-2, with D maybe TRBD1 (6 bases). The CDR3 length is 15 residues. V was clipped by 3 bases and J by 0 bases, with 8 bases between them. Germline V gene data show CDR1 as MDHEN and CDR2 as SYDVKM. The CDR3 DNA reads TGTGCCAGCAGTTTTGGGACAACGAACACCGGGGAGCTGTTTTTT. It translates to CASSFGTTNTGELFF.